The clone carrying this T cell receptor beta chain was seen at least ten times. Antigen specificity is unknown. This entry comes from a study of identical twins. Template switching supplied a universal primer site; unique molecular identifiers were carried on the cDNA. TCRdb re-analysed the 5' RACE reads in MiXCR, keeping a single row per CDR3 protein. The profile covers 200,000 to 250,000 distinct CDR3 sequences, with 7.5% appearing a single time and roughly 2% taken by the ten largest. The CDR3 runs to 12 residues. Germline V CDR1 and CDR2: DFQATT, SNEGSKA (reference sequence). Between the trimmed V and J ends, which lost 2 bases and 3 bases, there was a span of 8 bases. The study, taken as a whole, reports: Memory repertoires lacked the insertion deficit that abundant cord blood beta clonotypes showed. The study found that models underestimated out-of-frame TCR alpha sharing in monozygotic twins. Partial confounding of zero-insertion analyses by invariant MAIT and iNKT cells was possible.

These data were also reused for a study on yellow fever vaccine responses in identical twins.

The V gene is TRBV20-1, the J gene TRBJ2-7, with no clear D. The sequencing sample was made of memory (CD45RO+) T cells sorted from blood. The source of this sequence is a woman aged 18 to 35 in good health. The CDR3 reads CSARWSDYEQYF. DNA of the CDR3: TGCAGTGCTAGATGGTCGGACTACGAGCAGTACTTC.